This T cell receptor beta chain was sequenced during a study of blood T cell repertoires in COVID-19. Study context: Sites in the United States, Italy and Spain provided acute and convalescent COVID-19 samples. Sources were T cells, B-cell-depleted T cells, or PBMCs; the material itself was cDNA or gDNA.

Clones were read by immunoSEQ multiplex PCR, and TCRdb kept only the in-frame ones, dropping some. The sample includes about 160,000 clones, 80% seen only once; the top ten take 3% to 3.5%. Donors in Cohort 3 counted as recovered after two negative PCRs, clearance, or symptom resolution. CDR1 is SNHLY, CDR2 FYNNEI, per germline. This CDR3 has 15 residues. Trimming cost V 8 bases and J 2 bases, with 17 bases left between them. The chain carries TRBV2 and TRBJ2-3; D is possibly TRBD2 (7 bases). Sequencing was performed on PBMCs or T cells enriched from blood (not recorded which). The TCR originated in a woman aged 55-75 years who had recovered from COVID-19. The CDR3 reads CASWLGGALTDTQYF. CDR3 bases: TGTGCCAGCTGGCTTGGGGGGGCCCTCACAGATACGCAGTATTTT. The full variable domain, its missing parts supplied by reference TRBV2 and TRBJ2-3, is EPEVTQTPSHQVTQMGQEVILRCVPISNHLYFYWYRQILGQKVEFLVSFYNNEISEKSEIFDDQFSVERPDGSNFTLKIRSTKLEDSAMYFCASWLGGALTDTQYFGPGTRLTVL.